This passage covers 32 T cell receptor beta chains from one sample sequenced in a study of T cell responses to AZD1222 COVID-19 vaccine. TCRdb's copy holds only in-frame clones and misses some; the assay was immunoSEQ multiplex PCR. The sample gives over 55,000 clones, 84% of which show up once; under 8% is in the top ten. The sample was peripheral blood, taken on day 0 of AZD1222 vaccination. The receptors were sampled from an adult in good health.

The chain has TRBV18 and TRBJ2-1; 9 nucleotides align to TRBD1. The CDR3 extends over 16 amino acids. Trimming removed 2 bases from V and 10 bases from J; junction bases left unmatched: 12. Germline V CDR1 and CDR2: KGHSH, LQKENI. DNA of the CDR3: TGTGCCAGCTCACCAATTCCGGGACAGGGCCCTATAGAGCAGTTCTTC. Encoded protein: CASSPIPGQGPIEQFF.

The chain combines TRBV5-1 with TRBJ2-7; D is uncertain. This CDR3 comprises 13 residues. Germline V gives CDR1 SGHRS, CDR2 YFSETQ. Trimming removed 1 base from V and 3 bases from J, with 8 bases in between. The CDR3 bases are TGCGCCAGCAGCTTGAGTTCGGACTACGAGCAGTACTTC. Translated: CASSLSSDYEQYF.

V usage is TRBV20-1 and J usage is TRBJ1-2; 7 positions agree with TRBD1. The CDR3 length is 15 residues. Germline V gene lookup returns CDR1 DFQATT and CDR2 SNEGSKA (reference sequence). V gave up 3 bases and J gave up 3 bases; unmatched junction bases: 10. The CDR3 region is CSASRWIRGHYGYTF. The CDR3 coding sequence is TGCAGTGCTAGTAGGTGGATTAGGGGGCACTATGGCTACACCTTC.

This sequence joins TRBV15 and TRBJ2-1; D is perhaps TRBD2 (6 bases). Germline V gene data show CDR1 as LNHNV and CDR2 as YYDKDF (reference sequence). Trimming left V 3 bases short and J 6 bases short, with 9 bases between. The CDR3 loop spans 13 amino acids. CDR3 residues: CATSSAGFNEQFF. The CDR3 DNA reads as TGTGCCACCAGCAGTGCGGGGTTCAATGAGCAGTTCTTC.

V and J are TRBV5-4 and TRBJ1-3; D gene ambiguous. This CDR3 region has 13 residues. CDR1 SGHNT and CDR2 YYREEE come from the germline V gene (reference sequence). Trimming took 5 bases from V and 4 from J, leaving 10 bases between them. This CDR3 reads CASRSEGGNTIYF. CDR3 sequence (DNA): TGTGCCAGCAGGAGCGAAGGAGGAAACACCATATATTTT.

This clone appeared once. This chain connects TRBV5-1 to TRBJ2-7; 10 bases map to TRBD2. The CDR3 length is 17 residues. J was trimmed by 5 bases and V by 4 bases; bases with no gene match: 15. The germline CDR1 and CDR2 sequences are SGHRS and YFSETQ. CDR3 loop: CASSALLSGGFANEQYF. The CDR3 DNA reads as TGCGCCAGCAGCGCTCTACTTAGCGGGGGGTTTGCAAACGAGCAGTACTTC.

The gene calls are TRBV12-5 and TRBJ1-2, with no clear D. This CDR3 is built from 16 residues. CDR1 LGHNT and CDR2 FRNRAP come from the germline V gene. The V gene lost 0 bases and the J gene lost 4 bases, with 15 bases spanning the gap. CDR3: CASGLVAGKSLYGYTF. The CDR3 DNA is TGTGCTAGTGGTTTGGTTGCGGGGAAGAGTCTCTATGGCTACACCTTC.

The chain uses TRBV5-8 and TRBJ2-1; the D gene could be TRBD1 or TRBD2 (5 bases each). The germline CDR1 and CDR2 sequences are SGHTS and YDEGEE. V lost 0 bases and J lost 6, with 10 bases in between. CDR3 length: 14 amino acids. CDR3 sequence (DNA): TGTGCCAGCAGCTTGGGAGGGGTAAGCAATGAGCAGTTCTTC. Translation: CASSLGGVSNEQFF.

The chain employs TRBV2 and TRBJ1-5; D unresolved. The germline V gene has CDR1 SNHLY and CDR2 FYNNEI. Trimming removed 7 bases at V and 2 bases at J, with 15 bases between. CDR3 length: 15 amino acids. The CDR3 reads CASTWEGHGNQPQHF. In DNA form, the CDR3 reads TGTGCCAGCACCTGGGAGGGCCATGGCAATCAGCCCCAGCATTTT.

The gene calls are TRBV27 and TRBJ1-2; a weak D match, TRBD1 (5 bases). The CDR3 has 14 amino acids. V was pared by 6 bases and J by 7 bases, with 18 bases between. Per germline, CDR1 MNHEY and CDR2 SMNVEV (reference sequence). This CDR3 is CASRRGGVVFGYTF. CDR3 coding DNA: TGTGCCAGCAGGCGGGGGGGTGTTGTGTTTGGCTACACCTTC.

The chain combines TRBV7-9 with TRBJ1-5; weak D call: TRBD1 (5 bases). Deletions cut 1 base from V and 5 bases from J, with 9 bases between. The CDR3 extends over 14 amino acids. Germline assignment: CDR1 SEHNR and CDR2 FQNEAQ (reference sequence). The CDR3 loop is CASSLGGRDQPQHF. CDR3 in DNA: TGTGCCAGCAGCTTAGGCGGCAGGGATCAGCCCCAGCATTTT. Full variable domain (missing parts from reference TRBV7-9 and TRBJ1-5): DTGVSQNPRHKITKRGQNVTFRCDPISEHNRLYWYRQTLGQGPEFLTYFQNEAQLEKSRLLSDRFSAERPKGSFSTLEIQRTEQGDSAMYLCASSLGGRDQPQHFGDGTRLSIL.

The genes are TRBV19 and TRBJ1-6, with no clear D. CDR1 and CDR2 from the germline V gene are LNHDA and SQIVND (reference sequence). V gave up 3 bases and J gave up 0 bases, with 9 bases separating them. This CDR3 has 16 residues. The CDR3 coding sequence is TGTGCCAGTAGTATCCTGGCGAGCTCCTATAATTCACCCCTCCACTTT. It encodes CASSILASSYNSPLHF.

The V gene is TRBV11-2, the J gene TRBJ2-2, with D uncertain. This CDR3 comprises 15 residues. CDR1 and CDR2 from the germline V gene are SGHAT and FQNNGV. Trimming took off 3 bases at V and 3 bases at J, with 11 bases between the two ends. The chain's CDR3 is CASSLVGSDTGELFF. As DNA, the CDR3 is TGTGCCAGCAGCTTGGTAGGGTCCGACACCGGGGAGCTGTTTTTT.

The V call is TRBV29-1, the J call TRBJ2-3; D is unresolved. CDR3 size: 13 residues. Trimming took off 5 bases at V and 2 bases at J, with 11 bases between the two ends. The germline V gene encodes CDR1 SQVTM and CDR2 ANQGSEA. CDR3 region: CSVNRGITDTQYF. CDR3 nucleotides: TGCAGCGTTAACCGTGGAATCACAGATACGCAGTATTTT.

This clone was seen more than once but under ten times. The chain combines TRBV27 with TRBJ2-7, with TRBD1 as a possible D gene (6 bases). Germline loops: CDR1 MNHEY, CDR2 SMNVEV (reference sequence). The CDR3 totals 14 residues. Trimming removed 8 bases from V and 0 bases from J, with 14 bases in between. The CDR3 loop is CASHRVGSSYEQYF. In DNA form, the CDR3 reads TGTGCCAGCCACAGGGTTGGAAGCTCCTACGAGCAGTACTTC.

This clone was recorded once. This chain connects TRBV7-2 to TRBJ2-3; the match to TRBD2 covers 10 bases. V shed 5 bases, J shed 5 bases, and the junction held 10 bases outside the gene matches. Germline CDR1 and CDR2: SGHTA and FQGNSA. CDR3 length: 16 residues. The CDR3 here is CASSLLAGAPGDTQYF. The CDR3 DNA follows: TGTGCCAGCAGCCTTCTAGCGGGGGCGCCCGGAGATACGCAGTATTTT.

The gene calls are TRBV18 and TRBJ1-3; weak D call: TRBD1 (6 bases). The V gene's germline CDR1 is KGHSH and CDR2 LQKENI. V shed 2 bases and J shed 0 bases, with 11 bases lying between them. The CDR3 consists of 16 residues. The CDR3 DNA is TGTGCCAGCTCACCAGCGGGACACGTCTCTGGAAACACCATATATTTT. Its protein product is CASSPAGHVSGNTIYF.

The chain has TRBV29-1 and TRBJ1-2; the D gene is possibly TRBD1 (6 bases). V lost 1 base and J 4 bases, leaving 22 bases between the germline ends. CDR3 length equals 17 residues. Germline lookup yields CDR1 SQVTM and CDR2 ANQGSEA. The DNA of the CDR3 is TGCAGCGTTGAAGCTGGAGTGGGGCGGGGGGCTTTCTATGGCTACACCTTC. Translation: CSVEAGVGRGAFYGYTF.

The gene calls are TRBV13 and TRBJ2-7, with D unclear. Germline V gives CDR1 PRHDT, CDR2 FYEKMQ (reference sequence). V lost 0 bases, J lost 0 bases, and 12 bases lay in between. There are 16 residues in the CDR3. CDR3 amino acids: CASSLGQGSLSYEQYF. As DNA, the CDR3 is TGTGCCAGCAGCTTAGGCCAAGGGTCCCTCTCCTACGAGCAGTACTTC.

The CDR3 reads CASSLYRAGNNEKLFF. The CDR3 bases are TGCGCCAGCAGCCTATACCGGGCAGGGAATAATGAAAAACTGTTTTTT. This chain connects TRBV5-1 to TRBJ1-4; possibly TRBD1 for D (5 bases). The CDR3 runs to 16 residues. Trimming removed 4 bases from V and 4 bases from J, with 17 bases in between. Germline CDR1 and CDR2: SGHRS and YFSETQ.

The chain employs TRBV25-1 and TRBJ1-1, with 7 bases that match TRBD1. After removal of 1 base from V and 5 bases from J, the junction contained 7 bases not matched to a gene. Germline CDR1 and CDR2: MGHDK and SYGVNS. The length of the CDR3 is 15 residues. CDR3 loop: CASSEWNRGGTEAFF. The CDR3 region has the DNA TGTGCCAGCAGTGAATGGAACAGGGGAGGAACTGAAGCTTTCTTT. Full variable domain (missing parts from reference TRBV25-1 and TRBJ1-1): EADIYQTPRYLVIGTGKKITLECSQTMGHDKMYWYQQDPGMELHLIHYSYGVNSTEKGDLSSESTVSRIRTEHFPLTLESARPSHTSQYLCASSEWNRGGTEAFFGQGTRLTVV.

V usage is TRBV19 and J usage is TRBJ1-3, with D hard to call. V lost 4 bases, J lost 0 bases, and 10 bases lay in between. The CDR3 totals 15 residues. The germline gives CDR1 LNHDA, CDR2 SQIVND (reference sequence). As DNA, the CDR3 is TGTGCCAGTAGTACGACGACAAACTCTGGAAACACCATATATTTT. Residues: CASSTTTNSGNTIYF.

The genes are TRBV18 and TRBJ1-1, with D maybe TRBD1 (6 bases). Germline lookup yields CDR1 KGHSH and CDR2 LQKENI. V lost 4 bases to trimming and J lost 1 base, with 13 bases between them. This CDR3 region has 15 residues. This chain's CDR3 is CASSLKDSTNTEAFF. Here the CDR3 DNA reads TGTGCCAGCTCACTGAAGGACAGCACGAACACTGAAGCTTTCTTT.

The gene calls are TRBV4-2 and TRBJ2-7; the D gene is possibly TRBD2 (5 bases). This CDR3 spans 16 amino acids. Germline V CDR1 and CDR2: LGHNA, YNFKEQ. Between the trimmed V and J ends, which lost 4 bases and 0 bases, there was a span of 16 bases. The CDR3 DNA is TGTGCCAGCAGCCGGGAAGGAAGAGGGAGCTCCTACGAGCAGTACTTC. Protein product: CASSREGRGSSYEQYF.

The chain has TRBV2 and TRBJ2-3; perhaps TRBD2 as D (7 bases). The germline gives CDR1 SNHLY, CDR2 FYNNEI. The CDR3 totals 13 residues. V shed 6 bases and J shed 1 base, with 8 bases lying between them. The CDR3 region is CASRRGRTDTQYF. The DNA for the CDR3 is TGTGCCAGCAGGCGGGGGCGCACAGATACGCAGTATTTT.

This chain uses TRBV12-3 or TRBV12-4 with TRBJ1-1; unclear D gene. The CDR3 consists of 13 residues. With 6 bases removed from V and 6 bases from J, the gap between germline ends came to 14 bases. CDR3 protein: CASRVAEGAEAFF. For the CDR3, the DNA is TGTGCCAGCAGAGTCGCGGAGGGCGCTGAAGCTTTCTTT.

The CDR3 nucleotides read TGTGCCAGCAGGCCTCCGGGACAGGGGATGAACACTGAAGCTTTCTTT. Translated, it gives CASRPPGQGMNTEAFF. V usage is TRBV28 and J usage is TRBJ1-1; TRBD1 matches at 10 bases. V shed 6 bases, J shed 0 bases, and the junction held 7 bases outside the gene matches. This CDR3 is built from 16 residues. From germline, CDR1 is MDHEN and CDR2 SYDVKM.

The chain uses TRBV27 and TRBJ2-3; D not certain. CDR3 length equals 13 residues. V lost 2 bases to trimming and J lost 2 bases, with 5 bases between them. Germline-derived CDR1 and CDR2 are MNHEY and SMNVEV (reference sequence). CDR3 sequence (DNA): TGTGCCAGCAGTTTACTCTACACAGATACGCAGTATTTT. It is translated as CASSLLYTDTQYF.

V is TRBV7-9 and J is TRBJ2-1; 10 bases line up with TRBD2. V lost 5 bases and J lost 0; bases outside the gene matches: 13. From germline, CDR1 is SEHNR and CDR2 FQNEAQ (reference sequence). The CDR3 loop spans 19 amino acids. The DNA of the CDR3 is TGTGCCAGCAGCCCGAATAGCGGGGGGCCGAAAAGCTCCTACAATGAGCAGTTCTTC. It codes for CASSPNSGGPKSSYNEQFF.

This chain links TRBV12-3 or TRBV12-4 with TRBJ1-5; D remains ambiguous. This CDR3 is 12 amino acids long. V shed 5 bases and J shed 7 bases, with 9 bases lying between them. In nucleotides, the CDR3 is TGTGCCAGCAGTCCCCTCGGCCAGCCCCAGCATTTT. Translating it yields CASSPLGQPQHF.

This chain links TRBV5-1 with TRBJ1-2; TRBD1 matches 8 bases. Germline CDR1 reads SGHRS; CDR2 reads YFSETQ. V lost 4 bases to trimming and J lost 4 bases; unmatched junction nucleotides: 9. The CDR3 is made up of 15 amino acids. The CDR3: CASSVTGDGGYGYTF. DNA of the CDR3: TGCGCCAGCAGCGTGACAGGGGATGGAGGCTATGGCTACACCTTC. The variable domain in full, with the rest retrieved from reference TRBV5-1 and TRBJ1-2, is KAGVTQTPRYLIKTRGQQVTLSCSPISGHRSVSWYQQTPGQGLQFLFEYFSETQRNKGNFPGRFSGRQFSNSRSEMNVSTLELGDSALYLCASSVTGDGGYGYTFGSGTRLTVV.

This chain links TRBV29-1 with TRBJ1-2; D is unclear. CDR1 is SQVTM and CDR2 is ANQGSEA in the germline V gene. V lost 8 bases and J lost 0, with 10 bases in between. The CDR3 covers 12 residues. CDR3 loop: CSSRTANYGYTF. The CDR3 region has the DNA TGCAGCTCCCGGACGGCTAACTATGGCTACACCTTC.